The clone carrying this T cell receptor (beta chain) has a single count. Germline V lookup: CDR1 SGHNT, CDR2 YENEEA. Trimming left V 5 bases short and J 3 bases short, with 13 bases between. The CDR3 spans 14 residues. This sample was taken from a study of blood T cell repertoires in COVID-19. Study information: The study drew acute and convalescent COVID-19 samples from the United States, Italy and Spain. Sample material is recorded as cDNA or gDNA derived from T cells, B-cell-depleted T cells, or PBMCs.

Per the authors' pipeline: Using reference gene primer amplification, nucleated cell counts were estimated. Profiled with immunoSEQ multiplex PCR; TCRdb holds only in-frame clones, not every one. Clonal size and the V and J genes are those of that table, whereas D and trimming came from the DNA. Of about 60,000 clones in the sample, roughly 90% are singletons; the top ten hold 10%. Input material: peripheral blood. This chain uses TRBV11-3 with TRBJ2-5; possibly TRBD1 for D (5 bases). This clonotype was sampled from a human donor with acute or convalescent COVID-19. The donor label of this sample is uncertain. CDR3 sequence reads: CASSPGHREETQYF. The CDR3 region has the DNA TGTGCCAGCAGCCCAGGACATCGCGAAGAGACCCAGTACTTC.